Below, one T cell receptor (beta chain) is given with its context. Previously, flow cytometry had revealed CD8+CD57+ cell expansion in the patients chosen for sequencing. By the time of blood sampling, patients had still received no therapy. These data come from a study of CD8+CD57+ T cells in acquired aplastic anemia. Both TCR beta VDJ combination and CDR3 sequence profiling were carried out. Genomic DNA was the template for this profiling. TCRdb independently ran MiXCR on the reads; one entry per CDR3 protein. Here the sample spans about 240,000 distinct CDR3 sequences, around 43% being singletons. Losses at the gene ends were 0 bases for V and 5 bases for J; bases not matched to a gene: 8. CDR1 SGHTA and CDR2 FQGTGA come from the germline V gene. This CDR3 is 16 amino acids long.

The origin of this receptor is a human donor with aplastic anemia. V is TRBV7-3 and J is TRBJ2-5; the match to TRBD1 covers 8 bases. The sequenced material came from sorted CD4+, CD8+, or CD8+CD57+ T cells (not recorded which) from PBMCs. This CDR3 is CASSLTAPGGAETQYF. Here the CDR3 DNA reads TGTGCCAGCAGCTTAACAGCCCCAGGGGGCGCGGAGACCCAGTACTTC.